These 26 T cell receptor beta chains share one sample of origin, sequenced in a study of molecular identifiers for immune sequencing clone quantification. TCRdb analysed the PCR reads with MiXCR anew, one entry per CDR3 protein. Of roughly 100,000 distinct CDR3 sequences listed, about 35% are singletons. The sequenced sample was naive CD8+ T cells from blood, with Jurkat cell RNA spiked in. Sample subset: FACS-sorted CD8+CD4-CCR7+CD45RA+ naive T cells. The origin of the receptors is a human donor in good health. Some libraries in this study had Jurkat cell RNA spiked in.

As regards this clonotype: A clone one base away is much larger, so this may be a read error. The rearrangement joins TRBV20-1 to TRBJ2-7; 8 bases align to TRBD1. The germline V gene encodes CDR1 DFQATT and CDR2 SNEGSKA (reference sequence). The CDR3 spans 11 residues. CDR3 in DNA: TGCAGTGCTCGACAGGGGCCCGAGCAGTGCTTC. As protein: CSARQGPEQCF.

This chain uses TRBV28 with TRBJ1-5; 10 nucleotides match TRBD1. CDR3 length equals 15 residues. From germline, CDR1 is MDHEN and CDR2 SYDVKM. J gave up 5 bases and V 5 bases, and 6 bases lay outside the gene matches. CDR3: CASSLGTGAYQPQHF. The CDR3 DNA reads TGTGCCAGCAGTCTTGGGACAGGGGCTTATCAGCCCCAGCATTTT.

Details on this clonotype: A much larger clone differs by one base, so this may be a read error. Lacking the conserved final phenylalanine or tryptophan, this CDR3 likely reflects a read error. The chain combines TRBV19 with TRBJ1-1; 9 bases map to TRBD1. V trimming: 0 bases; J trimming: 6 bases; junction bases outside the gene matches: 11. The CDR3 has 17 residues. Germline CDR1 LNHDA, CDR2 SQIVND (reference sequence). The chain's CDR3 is CASSIDRRQGVIAEAFL. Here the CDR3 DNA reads TGTGCCAGTAGTATAGATCGAAGACAGGGGGTAATCGCTGAAGCTTTCTTA.

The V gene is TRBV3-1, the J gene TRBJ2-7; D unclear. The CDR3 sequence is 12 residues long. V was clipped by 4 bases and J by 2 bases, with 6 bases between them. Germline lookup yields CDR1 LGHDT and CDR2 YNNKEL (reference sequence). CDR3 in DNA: TGTGCCAGCAGCCGTGGGACCTACGAGCAGTACTTC. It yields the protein CASSRGTYEQYF.

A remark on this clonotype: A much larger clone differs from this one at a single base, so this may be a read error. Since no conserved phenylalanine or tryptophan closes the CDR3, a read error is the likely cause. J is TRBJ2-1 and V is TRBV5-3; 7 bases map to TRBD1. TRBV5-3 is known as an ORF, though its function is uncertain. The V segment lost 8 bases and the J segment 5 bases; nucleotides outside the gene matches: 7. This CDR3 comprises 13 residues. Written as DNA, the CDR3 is TGTGCCAGCAGCCCGGGGACAGACAATGAGCAGTTCATC. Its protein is CASSPGTDNEQFI.

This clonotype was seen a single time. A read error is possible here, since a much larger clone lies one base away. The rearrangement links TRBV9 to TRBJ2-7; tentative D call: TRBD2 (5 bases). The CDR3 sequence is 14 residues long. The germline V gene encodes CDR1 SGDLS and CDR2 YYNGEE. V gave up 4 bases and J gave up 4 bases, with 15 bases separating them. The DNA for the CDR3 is TGTGCCAGCAGCCCACCCGGGAACGAATACGAGCAGTACTTC. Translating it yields CASSPPGNEYEQYF.

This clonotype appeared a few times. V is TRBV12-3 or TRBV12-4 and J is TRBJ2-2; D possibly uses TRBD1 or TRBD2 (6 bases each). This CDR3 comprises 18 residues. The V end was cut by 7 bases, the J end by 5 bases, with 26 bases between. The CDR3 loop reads CASTVLILRDMRTGELFF. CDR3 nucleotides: TGTGCCAGCACCGTCCTTATTTTGCGGGACATGAGGACCGGGGAGCTGTTTTTT.

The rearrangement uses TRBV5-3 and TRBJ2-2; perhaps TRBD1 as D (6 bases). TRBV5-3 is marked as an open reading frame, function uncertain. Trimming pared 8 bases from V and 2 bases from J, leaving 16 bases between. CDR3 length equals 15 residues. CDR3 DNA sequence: TGTGCCAGCAGTCTAACAGGGTACAACACCGGGGAGCTGTTTTTT. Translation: CASSLTGYNTGELFF.

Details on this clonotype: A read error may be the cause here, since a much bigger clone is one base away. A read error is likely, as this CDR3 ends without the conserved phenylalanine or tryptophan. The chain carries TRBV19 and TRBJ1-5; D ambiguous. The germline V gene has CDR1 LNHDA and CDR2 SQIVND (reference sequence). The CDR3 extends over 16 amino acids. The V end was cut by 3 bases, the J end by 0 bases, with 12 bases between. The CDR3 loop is CASSILTDYSNQPQHI. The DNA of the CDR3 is TGTGCCAGTAGTATCCTAACAGATTATAGCAATCAGCCCCAGCATATT.

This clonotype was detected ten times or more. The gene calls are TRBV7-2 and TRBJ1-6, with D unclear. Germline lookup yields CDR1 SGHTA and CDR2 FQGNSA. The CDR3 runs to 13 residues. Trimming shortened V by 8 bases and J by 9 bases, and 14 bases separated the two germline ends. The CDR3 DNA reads TGTGCCAGCTCACTCGGAGGCGGTTCACCCCTCCACTTT. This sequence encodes CASSLGGGSPLHF.

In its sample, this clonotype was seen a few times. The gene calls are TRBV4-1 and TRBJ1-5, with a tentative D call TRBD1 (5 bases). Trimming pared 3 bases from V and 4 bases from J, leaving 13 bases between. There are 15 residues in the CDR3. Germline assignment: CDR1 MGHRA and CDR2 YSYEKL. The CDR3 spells CASSQGPGPNQPQHF. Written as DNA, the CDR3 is TGCGCCAGCAGCCAGGGGCCAGGGCCTAATCAGCCCCAGCATTTT.

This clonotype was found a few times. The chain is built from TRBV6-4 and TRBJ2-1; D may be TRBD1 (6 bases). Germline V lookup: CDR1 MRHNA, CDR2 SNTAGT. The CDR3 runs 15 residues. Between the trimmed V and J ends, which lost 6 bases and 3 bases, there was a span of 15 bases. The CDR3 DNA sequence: TGTGCCAGCAGAGTAGGGGGAGAGGACTACAATGAGCAGTTCTTC. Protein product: CASRVGGEDYNEQFF.

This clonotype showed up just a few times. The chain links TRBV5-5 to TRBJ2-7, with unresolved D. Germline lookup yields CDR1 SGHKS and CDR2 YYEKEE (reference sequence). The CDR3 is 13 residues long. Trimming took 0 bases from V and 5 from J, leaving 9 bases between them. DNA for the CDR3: TGTGCCAGCAGCTTGGTTGGCAACCACGAGCAGTACTTC. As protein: CASSLVGNHEQYF.

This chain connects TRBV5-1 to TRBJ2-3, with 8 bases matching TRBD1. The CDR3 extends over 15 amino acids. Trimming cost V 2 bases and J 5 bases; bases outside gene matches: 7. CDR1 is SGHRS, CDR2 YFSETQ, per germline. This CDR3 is CASSFGQGIGDTQYF. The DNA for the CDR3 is TGCGCCAGCAGCTTTGGACAGGGTATTGGAGATACGCAGTATTTT.

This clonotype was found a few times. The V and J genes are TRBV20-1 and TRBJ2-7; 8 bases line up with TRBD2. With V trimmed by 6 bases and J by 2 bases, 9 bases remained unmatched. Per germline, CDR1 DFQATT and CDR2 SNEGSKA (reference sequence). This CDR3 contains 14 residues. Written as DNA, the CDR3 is TGCAGTGCGGCCGGGGCTAGCGGGCCCTACGAGCAGTACTTC. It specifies CSAAGASGPYEQYF.

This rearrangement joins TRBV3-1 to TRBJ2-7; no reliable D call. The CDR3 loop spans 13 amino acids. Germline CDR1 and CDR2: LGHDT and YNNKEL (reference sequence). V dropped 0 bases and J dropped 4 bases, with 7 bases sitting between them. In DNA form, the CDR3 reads TGTGCCAGCAGCCAAGAAGGCAGTTACGAGCAGTACTTC. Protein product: CASSQEGSYEQYF.

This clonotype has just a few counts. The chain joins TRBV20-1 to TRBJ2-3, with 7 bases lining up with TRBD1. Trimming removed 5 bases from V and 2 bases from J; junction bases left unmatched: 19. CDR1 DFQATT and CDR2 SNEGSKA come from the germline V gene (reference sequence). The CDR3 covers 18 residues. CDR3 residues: CSAFMGFGRDSFTDTQYF. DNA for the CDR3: TGCAGTGCTTTTATGGGATTTGGCAGGGACAGTTTCACAGATACGCAGTATTTT.

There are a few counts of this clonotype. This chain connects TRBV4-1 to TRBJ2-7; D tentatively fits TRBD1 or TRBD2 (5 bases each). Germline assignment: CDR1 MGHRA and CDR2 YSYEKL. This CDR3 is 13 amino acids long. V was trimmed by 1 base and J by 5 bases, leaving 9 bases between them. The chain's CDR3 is CASSQARGHEQYF. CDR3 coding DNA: TGCGCCAGCAGCCAAGCCCGGGGCCACGAGCAGTACTTC.

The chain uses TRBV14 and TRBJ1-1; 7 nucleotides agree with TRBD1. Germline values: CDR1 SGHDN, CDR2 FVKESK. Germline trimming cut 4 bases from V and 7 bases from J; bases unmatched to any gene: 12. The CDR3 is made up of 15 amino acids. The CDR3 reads CASSRETGTFIEAFF. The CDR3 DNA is TGTGCCAGCAGCCGGGAGACAGGGACTTTTATTGAAGCTTTCTTT.

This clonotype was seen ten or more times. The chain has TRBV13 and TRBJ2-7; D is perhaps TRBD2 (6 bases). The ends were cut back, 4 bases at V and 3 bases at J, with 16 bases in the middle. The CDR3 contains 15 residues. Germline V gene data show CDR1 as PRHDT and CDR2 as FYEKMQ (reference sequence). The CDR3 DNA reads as TGTGCCAGCAGCTCGGGACTTGGGTCGGTCTACGAGCAGTACTTC. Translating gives CASSSGLGSVYEQYF.

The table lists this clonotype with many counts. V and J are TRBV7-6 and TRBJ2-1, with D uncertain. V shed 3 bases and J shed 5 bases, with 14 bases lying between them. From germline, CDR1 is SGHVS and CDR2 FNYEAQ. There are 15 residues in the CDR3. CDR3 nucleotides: TGTGCCAGCAGCTTTTTCGGGTCATTCGACAATGAGCAGTTCTTC. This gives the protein CASSFFGSFDNEQFF.

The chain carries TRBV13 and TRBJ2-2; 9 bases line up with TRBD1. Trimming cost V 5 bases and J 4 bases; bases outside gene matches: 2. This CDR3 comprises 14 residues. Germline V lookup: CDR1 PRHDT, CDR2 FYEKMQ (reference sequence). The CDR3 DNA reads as TGTGCCAGCAGCCACAGGGGGCTCACCGGGGAGCTGTTTTTT. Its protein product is CASSHRGLTGELFF.

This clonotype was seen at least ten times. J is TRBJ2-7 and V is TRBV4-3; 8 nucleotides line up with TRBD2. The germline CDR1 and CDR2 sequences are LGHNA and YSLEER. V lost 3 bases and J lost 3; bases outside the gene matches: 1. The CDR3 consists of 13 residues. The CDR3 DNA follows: TGCGCCAGCAGCCACGGGAGGGACTACGAGCAGTACTTC. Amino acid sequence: CASSHGRDYEQYF.

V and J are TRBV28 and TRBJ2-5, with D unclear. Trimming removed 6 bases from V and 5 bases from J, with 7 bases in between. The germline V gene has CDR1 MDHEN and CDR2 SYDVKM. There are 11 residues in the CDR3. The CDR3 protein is CASSSWETQYF. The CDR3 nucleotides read TGTGCCAGCAGCTCTTGGGAGACCCAGTACTTC.

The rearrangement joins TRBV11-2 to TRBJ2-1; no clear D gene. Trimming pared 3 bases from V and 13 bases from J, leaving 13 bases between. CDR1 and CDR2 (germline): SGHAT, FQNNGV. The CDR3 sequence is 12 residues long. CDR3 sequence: CASSLTSLVQFF. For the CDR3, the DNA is TGTGCCAGCAGCTTGACGTCCCTAGTTCAGTTCTTC. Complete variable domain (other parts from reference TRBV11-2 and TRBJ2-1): EAGVAQSPRYKIIEKRQSVAFWCNPISGHATLYWYQQILGQGPKLLIQFQNNGVVDDSQLPKDRFSAERLKGVDSTLKIQPAKLEDSAVYLCASSLTSLVQFFGPGTRLTVL.

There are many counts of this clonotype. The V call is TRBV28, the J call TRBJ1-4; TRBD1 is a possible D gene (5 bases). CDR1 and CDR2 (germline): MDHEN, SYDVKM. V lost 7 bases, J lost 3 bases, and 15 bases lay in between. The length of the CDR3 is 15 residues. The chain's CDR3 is CASNSRVQANEKLFF. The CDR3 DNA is TGTGCCAGCAACTCCAGGGTGCAGGCTAATGAAAAACTGTTTTTT.